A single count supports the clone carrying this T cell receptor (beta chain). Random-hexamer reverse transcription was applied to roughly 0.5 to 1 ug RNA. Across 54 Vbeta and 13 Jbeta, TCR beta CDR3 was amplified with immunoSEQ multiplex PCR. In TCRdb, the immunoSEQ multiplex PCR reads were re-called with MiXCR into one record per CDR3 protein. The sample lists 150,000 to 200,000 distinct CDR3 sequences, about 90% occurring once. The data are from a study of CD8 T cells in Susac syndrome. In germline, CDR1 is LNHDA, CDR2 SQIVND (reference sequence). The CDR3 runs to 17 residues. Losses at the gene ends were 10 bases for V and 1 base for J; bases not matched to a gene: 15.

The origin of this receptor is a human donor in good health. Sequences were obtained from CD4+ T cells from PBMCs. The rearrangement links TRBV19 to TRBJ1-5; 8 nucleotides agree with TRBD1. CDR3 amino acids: CATVRTGQHLSNQPQHF. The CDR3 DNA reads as TGTGCCACCGTTCGGACAGGGCAGCACCTAAGCAATCAGCCCCAGCATTTT. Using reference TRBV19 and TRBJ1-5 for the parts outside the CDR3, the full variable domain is DGGITQSPKYLFRKEGQNVTLSCEQNLNHDAMYWYRQDPGQGLRLIYYSQIVNDFQKGDIAEGYSVSREKKESFPLTVTSAQKNPTAFYLCATVRTGQHLSNQPQHFGDGTRLSIL.